The source of this TCR beta chain is a study of response to subunit inactivated influenza vaccine. Study outcomes and limitations: A suggestion made by the authors is that each seasonal influenza vaccination recruits few new T cells.

One entry per CDR3 protein results from TCRdb running MiXCR on the RT-PCR reads. The repertoire holds about 500,000 distinct CDR3 sequences, with 15% to 20% as singletons. Turning to this clonotype: The antigen remains unidentified.

Germline loops: CDR1 KGHSH, CDR2 LQKENI. CDR3 length: 16 amino acids. The V and J ends lost 0 bases and 0 bases respectively, with 12 bases between them. The TCR was taken from a man between 50 and 70 years old who received an inactivated influenza vaccine. The J gene is TRBJ2-7, the V gene TRBV18; no reliable D call. The sequencing here drew on CD4+ T cells sorted from PBMCs, taken roughly 24 months after vaccination. CDR3 residues: CASSPPGWADSYEQYF. CDR3 bases: TGTGCCAGCTCACCACCGGGGTGGGCGGACTCCTACGAGCAGTACTTC.